This TCR beta chain is from a study of T cells after somatic rescue of genetic block. The CDR3 consists of 14 residues. The J segment lost 7 bases and the V segment lost 0 bases, leaving 0 bases of the junction unmatched. Germline assignment: CDR1 SGHRS and CDR2 YFSETQ. Sequenced by immunoSEQ multiplex PCR; TCRdb stores in-frame clones only, minus some. The sample records tens of thousands of clones, more than 90% being singletons. Sequenced input: peripheral blood mononuclear cells (PBMCs). The clonotype originates from a child less than two years old. The rearrangement joins TRBV5-1 to TRBJ1-6; 8 bases line up with TRBD1. The CDR3 coding sequence is TGCGCCAGCAGCTTGGGACAGGGGAATTCACCCCTCCACTTT. Its protein product is CASSLGQGNSPLHF.